This TCR beta chain is from a study of radiotherapy plus CTLA-4 blockade in lung cancer. Background on the study: Across the patients, objective responses occurred in about 18%, and disease control in over 25%. Overall study findings and caveats: The best prediction of response reportedly came from early blood T cell clone dynamics, with interferon-beta. The study found tumor-derived TCR clones expanded in blood after radiotherapy plus ipilimumab.

Patients with chemo-refractory metastatic non-small-cell lung cancer received focal radiation plus CTLA-4 blockade with ipilimumab. Data came from immunoSEQ multiplex PCR; TCRdb stores just in-frame clones and leaves some out. The sample includes roughly 77,000 clones, roughly 74% of them seen just once. V was shortened by 5 bases and J by 1 base, with 14 bases between the two germline ends. The germline gives CDR1 SGDLS, CDR2 YYNGEE. The CDR3 covers 15 residues. This clone occurred once. Antigen specificity is unknown. The sequence derives from a human donor with non-small cell lung cancer whose response to radiotherapy plus ipilimumab could not be evaluated. Sequences were derived from peripheral blood, sampled from a patient treated with radiotherapy plus ipilimumab. This sequence joins TRBV9 and TRBJ2-3; D possibly corresponds to TRBD2 (6 bases). The CDR3 sequence is CASSISSVRTDTQYF. For the CDR3, the DNA is TGTGCCAGCAGTATATCTAGCGTTCGCACAGATACGCAGTATTTT.